Listed below are T cell receptor beta chains from one sample, sequenced in a study of T cells after yellow fever vaccination. One entry per CDR3 protein results from TCRdb running MiXCR on the 5' RACE reads. Of fewer than 100,000 distinct CDR3 sequences in the sample, approximately 8.4% were seen once. The sample consisted of CD8+ T cells not binding an NS4B(214-222) dextramer, sorted from PBMCs, taken roughly 14 days after the first yellow fever vaccination. The receptors stem from a man aged 18 to 30 who received the YFV17D yellow fever vaccine. CDR3s include the opening cysteine and the closing phenylalanine or tryptophan.

J gene | V gene | CDR3 protein
TRBJ2-1 | TRBV20-1 | CSADGLDNEQFF
TRBJ2-5 | TRBV7-9 | CASSDQETQYF
TRBJ1-1 | TRBV13 | CASSNTENTEAFF
TRBJ2-1 | TRBV29-1 | CSVEQGNWNEQFF
TRBJ2-3 | TRBV27 | CASSNRGLAGPDTQYF
TRBJ1-1 | TRBV19 | CASSWVANTEAFF
TRBJ2-3 | TRBV3-1 | CASSQPTSGELDTQYF
TRBJ2-7 | TRBV11-1 | CASSSLLSPYEQYF
TRBJ1-1 | TRBV12-3/TRBV12-4 | CASSTTGALEAFF
TRBJ2-5 | TRBV4-1 | CASSQVAGDQETQYF
TRBJ2-1 | TRBV29-1 | CSVADGTGGTNEQFF
TRBJ2-5 | TRBV7-9 | CASSHRDRGKEETQYF
TRBJ2-5 | TRBV27 | CASSLAGVWETQYF
TRBJ2-3 | TRBV4-1 | CASSAREGAVTDTQYF
TRBJ1-1 | TRBV7-2 | CASTKFSSGSEAFF
TRBJ2-3 | TRBV27 | CASSFVAGITDTQYF
TRBJ1-4 | TRBV4-3 | CASSLYRGPGEKLFF
TRBJ2-3 | TRBV7-9 | CASSLWGGGTDTQYF
TRBJ2-3 | TRBV11-2 | CASSSESRRGGLFSTHTQYF
TRBJ2-3 | TRBV4-1 | CASSQGPGSETDTQYF
TRBJ1-2 | TRBV4-1 | CASSQDQGLNGYTF
TRBJ2-1 | TRBV2 | CASSGWTGDNEQFF
TRBJ2-3 | TRBV5-6 | CASSFWVGLAVDTQYF
TRBJ1-2 | TRBV1 | CTSSQGLGGEGYGYTF
TRBJ2-3 | TRBV28 | CASKPRDRATDTQYF
TRBJ1-1 | TRBV7-2 | CASREGGDRGPGAFF
TRBJ2-5 | TRBV6-8 | CANGGTNQETQYF
TRBJ2-1 | TRBV12-3/TRBV12-4 | CASSLWDSQGHEQFF
TRBJ2-7 | TRBV4-1 | CASSQVVRDEQYF
TRBJ2-5 | TRBV6-2/TRBV6-3 | CASSYSVSLQETQYF
TRBJ1-1 | TRBV7-6 | CASSANQGAEAFF
TRBJ2-5 | TRBV30 | CAWSHGQGGRETQYF
TRBJ1-1 | TRBV12-3/TRBV12-4 | CASSLGGPEAFF
TRBJ1-1 | TRBV6-2/TRBV6-3 | CASSPDRGITEAFF
TRBJ1-1 | TRBV29-1 | CSVDPAGGFTEAFF
TRBJ1-1 | TRBV5-1 | CASSLGWDLNTEAFF
TRBJ1-5 | TRBV12-3/TRBV12-4 | CASSSSQPQHF
TRBJ2-2 | TRBV6-5 | CASSSPPRLTGFTTGELFF
TRBJ2-7 | TRBV11-2 | CASSFRGQGDYEQYF
TRBJ1-5 | TRBV6-1 | CASSSEPTGSNQPQHF
TRBJ1-3 | TRBV7-9 | CASSSTTSGNTIYF
TRBJ2-3 | TRBV23-1 | CASSPGDRGLTDTQYF
TRBJ1-1 | TRBV20-1 | CSARSWDRVFGLTEAFF
TRBJ2-1 | TRBV6-1 | CASSVRAPNEQFF
TRBJ1-2 | TRBV4-1 | CASSQGAVGYTF
TRBJ2-5 | TRBV6-1 | CASSDRDYSRGTQYF
TRBJ1-1 | TRBV29-1 | CSVESTGLREAFF
TRBJ1-1 | TRBV7-9 | CASSPESNTEAFF
TRBJ2-7 | TRBV10-3 | CAICVTQGGLSYEQYF
TRBJ1-1 | TRBV3-1 | CASSQARQGNTEAFF
TRBJ2-5 | TRBV20-1 | CSAFAPGQGQQETQYF
TRBJ2-1 | TRBV4-1 | CASSQGRSVVGNEQFF
TRBJ2-5 | TRBV20-1 | CSASTGLTQYF
TRBJ2-2 | TRBV11-2 | CASSLGGAELFF
TRBJ2-5 | TRBV25-1 | CASNSPEETQYF
TRBJ1-2 | TRBV27 | CASSLLGGAGYGYTF
TRBJ2-3 | TRBV11-2 | CASSSLEGPPAQYF
TRBJ2-1 | TRBV27 | CASSLSSAFNEQFF